Following are 27 T cell receptor beta chains from one sample sequenced in a study of CD8 T cells in ankylosing spondylitis. In TCRdb, the 5' RACE reads were re-called with MiXCR into one record per CDR3 protein. The sample holds 150,000 to 200,000 distinct CDR3 sequences; roughly 13% are singletons and the top ten take approximately 10%. Sequencing was performed on blood, either unsorted or a sorted T cell fraction (not recorded which). These receptors came from a female donor with ankylosing spondylitis or in good health (not recorded which).

This clonotype was seen repeatedly, ten times or more. V gene TRBV11-3 combines with J gene TRBJ2-3, with TRBD2 as a possible D gene (5 bases). V was cut by 4 bases and J by 8 bases, with 16 bases left in between. Germline V CDR1 and CDR2: SGHNT, YENEEA. This CDR3 is built from 14 residues. The CDR3 is CASSSTSRSGTQYF. CDR3 sequence (DNA): TGTGCCAGCAGCTCCACCAGTCGAAGCGGTACGCAGTATTTT.

This clonotype was found many times. This chain connects TRBV10-3 to TRBJ2-2; tentative D call: TRBD2 (7 bases). CDR3 length equals 14 residues. Trimming cost V 6 bases and J 6 bases, with 14 bases left between them. Germline V gene lookup returns CDR1 ENHRY and CDR2 SYGVKD. In DNA, the CDR3 is TGTGCCATCAGGGAAGGGGAGGGGGCCGGGGAGCTGTTTTTT. Translation gives CAIREGEGAGELFF.

This clonotype was counted ten times or more. The chain couples TRBV29-1 to TRBJ2-5, with 7 nucleotides matching TRBD2. The CDR3 has 15 residues. V lost 1 base, J lost 2 bases, and 7 bases stayed unmatched. Per the germline V gene, CDR1 is SQVTM and CDR2 is ANQGSEA. This chain's CDR3 is CSVEAGLGRQETQYF. In DNA, the CDR3 is TGCAGCGTTGAAGCAGGACTAGGGCGACAAGAGACCCAGTACTTC.

With respect to this clonotype: One base away lies a much larger clone, so this may be a sequencing read error. The CDR3 carries no conserved terminal phenylalanine or tryptophan, so it likely arises from a read error. The chain has TRBV20-1 and TRBJ2-1, with 9 bases that match TRBD2. V dropped 5 bases and J dropped 6; count of bases not matched to a gene: 5. The CDR3 spans 13 residues. Germline lookup yields CDR1 DFQATT and CDR2 SNEGSKA (reference sequence). The DNA for the CDR3 is TGCAGTGCTCCGGGGACTAGCTTCAATGAGCAGTTCCTC. Protein: CSAPGTSFNEQFL.

The table lists this clonotype with many counts. The V call is TRBV7-2, the J call TRBJ2-7; D perhaps matches TRBD2 (6 bases). The CDR3 extends over 16 amino acids. Trimming cost V 5 bases and J 3 bases, with 20 bases left between them. Germline V gene sequence: CDR1 SGHTA, CDR2 FQGNSA. CDR3 nucleotide sequence: TGTGCCAGCAGCCCAAAGGGCGGGACCTTACTCTACGAGCAGTACTTC. Protein sequence: CASSPKGGTLLYEQYF.

This clonotype has ten or more counts. The chain uses TRBV5-5 and TRBJ2-3; D perhaps matches TRBD1 (5 bases). Per germline, CDR1 SGHKS and CDR2 YYEKEE (reference sequence). V shed 0 bases and J shed 3 bases, with 11 bases lying between them. This CDR3 has 15 amino acids. CDR3: CASSLAYRGTDTQYF. CDR3 nucleotides: TGTGCCAGCAGCTTGGCATATAGGGGAACAGATACGCAGTATTTT.

The sample holds a few counts of this clonotype. J is TRBJ2-1 and V is TRBV18; 11 positions match TRBD2. This CDR3 region has 17 residues. CDR1 is KGHSH, CDR2 LQKENI, per germline. Germline trimming cut 2 bases from V and 9 bases from J; bases unmatched to any gene: 12. CDR3 sequence: CASSPVTVLAGGTEQFF. The CDR3 nucleotides are TGTGCCAGCTCACCAGTCACGGTTCTAGCGGGAGGAACTGAGCAGTTCTTC.

A remark on this clonotype: Being one base from a much bigger clone, this may be a read error. This CDR3 fails to terminate in the conserved phenylalanine or tryptophan, so it likely reflects a read error. The genes are TRBV20-1 and TRBJ1-6; TRBD1 is a possible D gene (6 bases). V shed 4 bases and J shed 8 bases, with 9 bases lying between them. Germline values: CDR1 DFQATT, CDR2 SNEGSKA (reference sequence). CDR3 length: 12 residues. The CDR3 here is CSAKGGDSPLHL. The CDR3 nucleotides are TGCAGTGCTAAGGGGGGGGATTCACCCCTCCACCTT.

The chain couples TRBV6-2 or TRBV6-3 to TRBJ2-6; D assignment may be TRBD1 or TRBD2 (6 bases each). There are 17 residues in the CDR3. Germline V gene lookup returns CDR1 MNHEY and CDR2 SVGEGT. V gave up 2 bases and J gave up 4 bases, with 15 bases separating them. The CDR3 here is CASSYRGTGGGANVLTF. The CDR3 nucleotides read TGTGCCAGCAGTTACAGGGGGACTGGGGGAGGGGCCAACGTCCTGACTTTC.

This clonotype was recorded a few times. The chain combines TRBV7-2 with TRBJ2-1; 8 nucleotides agree with TRBD2. Germline V CDR1 and CDR2: SGHTA, FQGNSA. This CDR3 is built from 17 residues. V was pared by 1 base and J by 3 bases, with 8 bases of the junction left unmatched. For the CDR3, the DNA is TGTGCCAGCAGCTTAGTCTCCACTAGCGGAGTCTACAATGAGCAGTTCTTC. It is translated as CASSLVSTSGVYNEQFF.

With regard to this clonotype: With a much larger clone just one base away, this may be a read error. The rearrangement links TRBV7-9 to TRBJ1-2; D gene unclear. CDR3 length: 12 amino acids. Germline CDR1 is SEHNR and CDR2 is FQNEAQ (reference sequence). CDR3 DNA: TGTGCCAGCTGGAAGGAGGACTATGGCCACACCTTC. It specifies CASWKEDYGHTF. Filled out from reference TRBV7-9 and TRBJ1-2, the complete variable domain reads DTGVSQNPRHKITKRGQNVTFRCDPISEHNRLYWYRQTLGQGPEFLTYFQNEAQLEKSRLLSDRFSAERPKGSFSTLEIQRTEQGDSAMYLCASWKEDYGHTFGSGTRLTVV.

The chain links TRBV20-1 to TRBJ2-5; weak D call: TRBD2 (5 bases). The length of the CDR3 is 13 residues. Germline lookup yields CDR1 DFQATT and CDR2 SNEGSKA (reference sequence). As DNA, the CDR3 is TGCAGCCTCGAGACGGGGATCCAAGAGACCCAGTACTTC. Translated, it gives CSLETGIQETQYF.

This clonotype was detected many times. V is TRBV20-1 and J is TRBJ1-2, with TRBD1 as a possible D gene (6 bases). The CDR3 covers 11 residues. V gave up 6 bases and J gave up 7 bases, with 12 bases separating them. Germline V CDR1 and CDR2: DFQATT, SNEGSKA (reference sequence). For the CDR3, the DNA is TGCAGTGCCGTTAGGGGGGGTGGCTACACCTTC. It specifies CSAVRGGGYTF.

This clonotype occurred many times. The CDR3 spells CSVVGSGNQPQHF. As DNA, the CDR3 is TGCAGCGTTGTGGGGTCAGGCAATCAGCCCCAGCATTTT. The V and J genes are TRBV29-1 and TRBJ1-5; unclear D gene. The CDR3 extends over 13 amino acids. The ends were cut back, 4 bases at V and 2 bases at J, with 9 bases in the middle. Germline values: CDR1 SQVTM, CDR2 ANQGSEA.

The chain couples TRBV30 to TRBJ2-3; D unclear. Looked up from germline, CDR1 is GTSNPN and CDR2 is SVGIG (reference sequence). The CDR3 runs 15 residues. Trimming pared 0 bases from V and 0 bases from J, leaving 10 bases between. This CDR3 reads CAWSVSLPSTDTQYF. Written as DNA, the CDR3 is TGTGCCTGGAGTGTGTCTCTTCCTAGCACAGATACGCAGTATTTT.

Only a few counts were recorded for this clonotype. The rearrangement uses TRBV7-2 and TRBJ2-1, with 7 bases aligning to TRBD2. V lost 2 bases and J lost 6; bases outside the gene matches: 10. This CDR3 region has 16 residues. CDR1 SGHTA and CDR2 FQGNSA come from the germline V gene. CDR3 region: CASSLIGGSPLNEQFF. CDR3 bases: TGTGCCAGCAGCTTAATAGGCGGGAGCCCTCTCAATGAGCAGTTCTTC.

This clonotype came up many times. The chain has TRBV29-1 and TRBJ1-2; TRBD1 matches at 7 bases. This CDR3 comprises 13 residues. V lost 6 bases and J lost 0; bases outside the gene matches: 4. The germline V gene has CDR1 SQVTM and CDR2 ANQGSEA. CDR3 in amino acids: CSVTGNSNYGYTF. DNA of the CDR3: TGCAGCGTGACAGGGAACTCTAACTATGGCTACACCTTC.

The genes are TRBV30 and TRBJ2-1; 9 bases are shared with TRBD2. Germline values: CDR1 GTSNPN, CDR2 SVGIG (reference sequence). V shed 3 bases, J shed 4 bases, and the junction held 7 bases outside the gene matches. The CDR3 covers 15 residues. The CDR3 region has the DNA TGTGCCTGGAGCGCGACTAGCGGAAGATACAATGAGCAGTTCTTC. Amino acids: CAWSATSGRYNEQFF.

The gene calls are TRBV5-1 and TRBJ2-7; 14 bases fit TRBD2. From germline, CDR1 is SGHRS and CDR2 YFSETQ. J lost 3 bases, V lost 4 bases, and 24 bases had no gene match. The CDR3 is 22 amino acids. The CDR3: CASSIPGTSGRGEGGRLYEQYF. CDR3 bases: TGCGCCAGCAGCATCCCCGGGACTAGCGGGAGAGGGGAAGGGGGGAGACTCTACGAGCAGTACTTC.

The chain is built from TRBV5-6 and TRBJ2-7; perhaps D is TRBD1 or TRBD2 (5 bases each). The CDR3 totals 14 residues. Trimming shortened V by 0 bases and J by 4 bases, and 11 bases separated the two germline ends. Germline V gene data show CDR1 as SGHDT and CDR2 as YYEEEE. The CDR3 loop reads CASSLGAGTYEQYF. CDR3 nucleotides: TGTGCCAGCAGCTTGGGGGCAGGGACGTACGAGCAGTACTTC.

Many counts were recorded for this clonotype. The rearrangement uses TRBV6-5 and TRBJ2-3; D not resolved. In germline, CDR1 is MNHEY, CDR2 SVGAGI. The CDR3 runs to 12 residues. The germline V and J ends were trimmed by 3 bases and 8 bases, with 9 bases remaining between them. CDR3: CASSYNSGTQYF. The CDR3 nucleotides read TGTGCCAGCAGTTATAATAGTGGTACGCAGTATTTT.

This clonotype was recorded many times. V and J are TRBV29-1 and TRBJ1-1; D not certain. CDR3 size: 14 residues. Germline CDR1 SQVTM, CDR2 ANQGSEA. V lost 2 bases and J lost 2, with 12 bases in between. The CDR3 coding sequence is TGCAGCGTTGAATTTGCCGGCCAAAACACTGAAGCTTTCTTT. It is translated as CSVEFAGQNTEAFF.

This clonotype was detected many times. The chain employs TRBV28 and TRBJ2-1, with D unclear. CDR1 is MDHEN and CDR2 is SYDVKM in the germline V gene. This CDR3 comprises 12 residues. V was shortened by 4 bases and J by 9 bases, with 10 bases between the two germline ends. In nucleotides, the CDR3 is TGTGCCAGCAGTTCAGACGACTTTGAGCAGTTCTTC. As protein: CASSSDDFEQFF. Full variable domain (outside the CDR3, taken from reference TRBV28 and TRBJ2-1): DVKVTQSSRYLVKRTGEKVFLECVQDMDHENMFWYRQDPGLGLRLIYFSYDVKMKEKGDIPEGYSVSREKKERFSLILESASTNQTSMYLCASSSDDFEQFFGPGTRLTVL.

The V call is TRBV19, the J call TRBJ2-7, with 13 bases fitting TRBD2. The ends lost 4 bases at V and 3 bases at J; junction bases unmatched: 3. CDR1 and CDR2 from the germline V gene are LNHDA and SQIVND (reference sequence). The length of the CDR3 is 15 residues. CDR3 sequence reads: CASSRGTSGNYEQYF. CDR3 nucleotides: TGTGCCAGTAGTAGAGGGACTAGCGGGAACTACGAGCAGTACTTC.

Regarding this clonotype: This sequence may be a read error, since a much larger clone differs from it by one base. V gene TRBV20-1 combines with J gene TRBJ2-2, with 8 bases lining up with TRBD2. This CDR3 is 14 amino acids long. V trimming: 6 bases; J trimming: 6 bases; junction bases outside the gene matches: 9. Germline assignment: CDR1 DFQATT and CDR2 SNEGSKA (reference sequence). Here the CDR3 reads CSASSAGVPGELFF. The DNA of the CDR3 is TGCAGTGCATCGTCAGCGGGGGTTCCCGGGGAGCTGTTTTTT.

This clonotype was seen only a few times. V is TRBV5-4 and J is TRBJ2-1; D uncertain. From germline, CDR1 is SGHNT and CDR2 YYREEE (reference sequence). CDR3 length: 16 amino acids. V lost 4 bases and J lost 0, with 14 bases in between. The CDR3 coding sequence is TGTGCCAGCAGCGACCGGCCCCCAGGCTCCTACAATGAGCAGTTCTTC. Amino acids: CASSDRPPGSYNEQFF.

The sample holds a few counts of this clonotype. The chain is built from TRBV4-2 and TRBJ2-1; unclear D gene. Germline V gives CDR1 LGHNA, CDR2 YNFKEQ. Trimming took off 0 bases at V and 0 bases at J, with 6 bases between the two ends. This CDR3 region has 15 residues. CDR3 loop: CASSQDKSSYNEQFF. DNA for the CDR3: TGTGCCAGCAGCCAAGATAAAAGCTCCTACAATGAGCAGTTCTTC.